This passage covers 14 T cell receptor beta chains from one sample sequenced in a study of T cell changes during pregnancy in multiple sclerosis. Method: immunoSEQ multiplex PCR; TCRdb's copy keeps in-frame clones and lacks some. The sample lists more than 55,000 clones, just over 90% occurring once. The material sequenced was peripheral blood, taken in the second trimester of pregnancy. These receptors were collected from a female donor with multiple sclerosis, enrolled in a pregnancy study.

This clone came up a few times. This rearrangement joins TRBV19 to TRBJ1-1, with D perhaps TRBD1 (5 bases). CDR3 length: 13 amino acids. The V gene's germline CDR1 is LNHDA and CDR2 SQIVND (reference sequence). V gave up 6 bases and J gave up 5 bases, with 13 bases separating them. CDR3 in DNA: TGTGCCAGTAGAAATCGACAGATGACTGAAGCTTTCTTT. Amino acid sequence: CASRNRQMTEAFF.

DNA for the CDR3: TGTGCCAGTTTCCCCGGGACAACGCCGAGTGGCTACACCTTC. Translating gives CASFPGTTPSGYTF. The V and J genes are TRBV2 and TRBJ1-2; possibly TRBD1 for D (6 bases). Trimming took off 9 bases at V and 7 bases at J, with 21 bases between the two ends. Germline V lookup: CDR1 SNHLY, CDR2 FYNNEI. CDR3 length: 14 amino acids.

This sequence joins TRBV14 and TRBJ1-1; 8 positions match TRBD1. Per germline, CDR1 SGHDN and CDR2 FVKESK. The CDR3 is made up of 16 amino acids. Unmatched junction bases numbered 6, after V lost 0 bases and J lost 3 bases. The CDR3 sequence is CASSQDPYRGDTEAFF. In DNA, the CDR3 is TGTGCCAGCAGCCAAGATCCTTACAGGGGGGACACTGAAGCTTTCTTT.

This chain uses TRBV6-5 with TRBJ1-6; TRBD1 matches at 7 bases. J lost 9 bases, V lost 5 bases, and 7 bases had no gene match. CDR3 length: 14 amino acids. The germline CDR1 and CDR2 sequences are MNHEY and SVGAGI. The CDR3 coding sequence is TGTGCCAGCAGTGATGGACAGGCACGTTCACCCCTCCACTTT. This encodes CASSDGQARSPLHF.

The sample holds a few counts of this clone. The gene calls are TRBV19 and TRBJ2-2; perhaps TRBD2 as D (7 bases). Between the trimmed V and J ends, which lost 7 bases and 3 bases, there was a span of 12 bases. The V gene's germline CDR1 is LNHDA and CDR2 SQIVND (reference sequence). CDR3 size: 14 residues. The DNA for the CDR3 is TGTGCCAGTAATCAGGGGAGGGACACCGGGGAGCTGTTTTTT. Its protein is CASNQGRDTGELFF. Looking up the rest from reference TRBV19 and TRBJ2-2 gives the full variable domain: DGGITQSPKYLFRKEGQNVTLSCEQNLNHDAMYWYRQDPGQGLRLIYYSQIVNDFQKGDIAEGYSVSREKKESFPLTVTSAQKNPTAFYLCASNQGRDTGELFFGEGSRLTVL.

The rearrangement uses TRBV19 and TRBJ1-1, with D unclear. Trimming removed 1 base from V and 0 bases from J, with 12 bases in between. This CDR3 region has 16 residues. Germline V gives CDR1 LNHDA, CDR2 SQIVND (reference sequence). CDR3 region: CASSIGFDTVNTEAFF. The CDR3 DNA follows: TGTGCCAGTAGTATAGGTTTCGACACCGTGAACACTGAAGCTTTCTTT.

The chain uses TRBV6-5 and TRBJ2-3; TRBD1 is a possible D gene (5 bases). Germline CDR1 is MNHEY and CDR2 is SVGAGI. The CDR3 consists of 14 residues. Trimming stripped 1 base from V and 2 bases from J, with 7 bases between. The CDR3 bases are TGTGCCAGCAGTTACTTAGGGGACACAGATACGCAGTATTTT. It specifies CASSYLGDTDTQYF.

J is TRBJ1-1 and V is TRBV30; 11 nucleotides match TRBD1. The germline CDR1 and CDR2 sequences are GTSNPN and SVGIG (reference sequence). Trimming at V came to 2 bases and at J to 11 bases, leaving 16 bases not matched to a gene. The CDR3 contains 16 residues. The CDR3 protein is CAWSSPGQGASLGAFF. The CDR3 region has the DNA TGTGCCTGGAGTTCACCCGGACAGGGGGCATCTCTCGGCGCTTTCTTT.

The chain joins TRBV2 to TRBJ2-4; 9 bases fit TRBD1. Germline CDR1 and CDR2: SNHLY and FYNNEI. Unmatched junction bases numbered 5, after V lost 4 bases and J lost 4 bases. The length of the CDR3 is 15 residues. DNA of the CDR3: TGTGCCAGCAGTGGGACCGGGACAGGGAAAAACATTCAGTACTTC. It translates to CASSGTGTGKNIQYF.

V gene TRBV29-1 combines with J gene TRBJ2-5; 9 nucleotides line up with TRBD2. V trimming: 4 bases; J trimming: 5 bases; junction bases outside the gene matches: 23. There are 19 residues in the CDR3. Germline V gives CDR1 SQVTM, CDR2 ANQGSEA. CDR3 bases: TGCAGCGTTGTAGTGGGAGCGGGAGGTAACTGGGACCGTCGGGAGACCCAGTACTTC. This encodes CSVVVGAGGNWDRRETQYF.

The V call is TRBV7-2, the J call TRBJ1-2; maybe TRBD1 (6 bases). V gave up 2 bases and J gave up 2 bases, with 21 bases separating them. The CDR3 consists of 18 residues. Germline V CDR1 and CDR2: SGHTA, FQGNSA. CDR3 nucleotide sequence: TGTGCCAGCAGCTTAAAGTCGGGAGGGGGTATGACCAACTATGGCTACACCTTC. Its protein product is CASSLKSGGGMTNYGYTF.

CDR3 in DNA: TGTGCCAGCAGTTATCCAGGTAACACTGAAGCTTTCTTT. It specifies CASSYPGNTEAFF. The chain combines TRBV6-6 with TRBJ1-1; D uncertain. This CDR3 region has 13 residues. Trimming cost V 3 bases and J 2 bases, with 7 bases left between them. Germline V gene sequence: CDR1 MNHNY, CDR2 SVGAGI (reference sequence).

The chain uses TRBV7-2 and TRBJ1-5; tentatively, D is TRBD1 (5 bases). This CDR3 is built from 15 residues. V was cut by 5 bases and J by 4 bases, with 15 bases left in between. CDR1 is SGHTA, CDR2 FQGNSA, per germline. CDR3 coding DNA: TGTGCCAGCAGCCCTTGGGGCGTCGGGAATCAGCCCCAGCATTTT. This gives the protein CASSPWGVGNQPQHF.

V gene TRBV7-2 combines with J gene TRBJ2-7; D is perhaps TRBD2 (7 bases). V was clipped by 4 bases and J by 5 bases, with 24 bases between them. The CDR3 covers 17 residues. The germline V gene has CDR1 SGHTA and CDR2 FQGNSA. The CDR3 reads CASSSPPAGALLDEQYF. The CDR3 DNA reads TGTGCCAGCAGCTCCCCCCCCGCGGGGGCGCTTTTGGACGAGCAGTACTTC. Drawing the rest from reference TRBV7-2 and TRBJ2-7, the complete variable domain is GAGVSQSPSNKVTEKGKDVELRCDPISGHTALYWYRQSLGQGLEFLIYFQGNSAPDKSGLPSDRFSAERTGGSVSTLTIQRTQQEDSAVYLCASSSPPAGALLDEQYFGPGTRLTVT.